Sequencing of this T cell receptor beta chain was carried out in a study of cytomegalovirus exposure and HLA in healthy donors. Whole-study results and caveats: The study reported that TCR beta sequences accurately predicted HLA-A and HLA-B alleles in most subjects.

Deletions cut 2 bases from V and 4 bases from J, with 9 bases between. The CDR3 spans 14 residues. Germline V CDR1 and CDR2: MNHNS, SASEGT. Among the donors, all were healthy bone marrow donors. PCR involved 60 Vbeta and 13 Jbeta primers. The data were produced by immunoSEQ multiplex PCR, yet TCRdb's version contains in-frame clones alone and is incomplete. Its table lists 200,000 or so clones. Details on this clone: Antigen unknown.

The specimen sequenced was PBMCs. The sequence was collected from a boy under 18 in good health and CMV-seronegative. The chain is built from TRBV6-1 and TRBJ1-3; no clear D. CDR3 nucleotide sequence: TGTGCCAGCAGTGAAAGAACAGTAGGAAACACCATATATTTT. Its protein is CASSERTVGNTIYF.